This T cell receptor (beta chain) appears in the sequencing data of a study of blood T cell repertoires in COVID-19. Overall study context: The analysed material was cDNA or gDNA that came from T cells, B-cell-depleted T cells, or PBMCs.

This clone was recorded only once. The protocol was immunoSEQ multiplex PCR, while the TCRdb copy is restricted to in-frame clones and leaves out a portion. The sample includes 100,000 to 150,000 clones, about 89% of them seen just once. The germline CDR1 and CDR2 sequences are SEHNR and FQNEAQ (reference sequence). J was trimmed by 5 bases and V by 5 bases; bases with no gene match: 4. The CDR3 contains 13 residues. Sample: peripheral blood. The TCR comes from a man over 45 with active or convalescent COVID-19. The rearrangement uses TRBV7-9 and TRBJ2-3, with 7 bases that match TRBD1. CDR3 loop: CASSLGQQDTQYF. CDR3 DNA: TGTGCCAGCAGCCTGGGACAGCAAGATACGCAGTATTTT.